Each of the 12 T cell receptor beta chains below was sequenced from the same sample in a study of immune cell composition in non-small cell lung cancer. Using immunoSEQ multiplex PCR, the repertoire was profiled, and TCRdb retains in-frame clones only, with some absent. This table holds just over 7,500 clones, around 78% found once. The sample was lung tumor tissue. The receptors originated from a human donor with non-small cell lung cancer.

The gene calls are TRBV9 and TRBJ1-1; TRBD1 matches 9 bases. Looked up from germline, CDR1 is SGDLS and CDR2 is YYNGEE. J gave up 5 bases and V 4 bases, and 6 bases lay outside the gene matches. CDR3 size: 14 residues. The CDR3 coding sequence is TGTGCCAGCAGCTTTTACGGGACAGGGACTGAAGCTTTCTTT. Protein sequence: CASSFYGTGTEAFF.

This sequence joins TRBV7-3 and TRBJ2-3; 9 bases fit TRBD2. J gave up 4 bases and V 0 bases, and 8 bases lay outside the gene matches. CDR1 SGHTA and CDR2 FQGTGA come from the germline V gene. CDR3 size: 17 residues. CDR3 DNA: TGTGCCAGCAGCTTAACAGGGCGGGGGGGCCACGCAGATACGCAGTATTTT. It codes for CASSLTGRGGHADTQYF.

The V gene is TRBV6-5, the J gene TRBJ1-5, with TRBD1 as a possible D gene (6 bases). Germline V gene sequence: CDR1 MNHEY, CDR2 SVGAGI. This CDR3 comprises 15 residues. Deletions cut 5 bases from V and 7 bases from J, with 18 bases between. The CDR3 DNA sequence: TGTGCCAGCAGTCCCCTTCGGGAGGGGGGACAGCCCCAGCATTTT. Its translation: CASSPLREGGQPQHF.

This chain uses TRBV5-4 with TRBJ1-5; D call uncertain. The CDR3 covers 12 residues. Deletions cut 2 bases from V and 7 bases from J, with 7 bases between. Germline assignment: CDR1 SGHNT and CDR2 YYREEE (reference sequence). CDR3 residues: CASSLIGQPQHF. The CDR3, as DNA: TGTGCCAGCAGCTTAATAGGGCAGCCCCAGCATTTT.

The CDR3 bases are TGTGCCAGCAGCCGGACAGGGGAGGGTGGCTACACCTTC. It codes for CASSRTGEGGYTF. The genes are TRBV7-8 and TRBJ1-2; 9 positions agree with TRBD1. The CDR3 has 13 amino acids. J lost 7 bases, V lost 5 bases, and 5 bases had no gene match. Looked up from germline, CDR1 is SGHVS and CDR2 is FQNEAQ.

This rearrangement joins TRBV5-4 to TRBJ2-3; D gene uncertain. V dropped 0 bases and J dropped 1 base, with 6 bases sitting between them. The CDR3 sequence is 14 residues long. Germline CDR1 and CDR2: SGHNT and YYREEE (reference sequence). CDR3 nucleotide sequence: TGTGCCAGCAGCTTGGAATGGCGCACAGATACGCAGTATTTT. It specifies CASSLEWRTDTQYF.

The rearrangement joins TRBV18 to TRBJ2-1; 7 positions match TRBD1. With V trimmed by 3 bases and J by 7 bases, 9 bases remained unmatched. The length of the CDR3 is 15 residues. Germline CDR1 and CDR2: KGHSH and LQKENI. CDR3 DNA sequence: TGTGCCAGCTCACCCGGGACAGCGACCGCTAATGAGCAGTTCTTC. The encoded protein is CASSPGTATANEQFF.

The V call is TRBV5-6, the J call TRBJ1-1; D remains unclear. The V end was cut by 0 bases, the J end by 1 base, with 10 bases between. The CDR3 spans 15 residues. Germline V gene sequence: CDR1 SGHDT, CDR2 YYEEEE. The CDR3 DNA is TGTGCCAGCAGCTTGGTTCCGGGATGGAACACTGAAGCTTTCTTT. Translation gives CASSLVPGWNTEAFF. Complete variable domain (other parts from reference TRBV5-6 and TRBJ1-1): DAGVTQSPTHLIKTRGQQVTLRCSPKSGHDTVSWYQQALGQGPQFIFQYYEEEERQRGNFPDRFSGHQFPNYSSELNVNALLLGDSALYLCASSLVPGWNTEAFFGQGTRLTVV.

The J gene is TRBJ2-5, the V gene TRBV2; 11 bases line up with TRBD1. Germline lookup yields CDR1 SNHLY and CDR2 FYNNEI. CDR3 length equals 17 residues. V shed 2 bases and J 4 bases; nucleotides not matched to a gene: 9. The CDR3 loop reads CASSENSVGQGAETQYF. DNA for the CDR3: TGTGCCAGCAGTGAAAACTCCGTAGGACAGGGGGCAGAGACCCAGTACTTC.

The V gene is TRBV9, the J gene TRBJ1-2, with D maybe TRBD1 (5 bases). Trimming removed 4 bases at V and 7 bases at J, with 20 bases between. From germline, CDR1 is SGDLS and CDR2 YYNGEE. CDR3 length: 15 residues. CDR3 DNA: TGTGCCAGCAGCACCCGTAACAAGGGGTCACGTGGCTACACCTTC. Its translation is CASSTRNKGSRGYTF. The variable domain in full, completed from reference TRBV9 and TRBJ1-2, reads DSGVTQTPKHLITATGQRVTLRCSPRSGDLSVYWYQQSLDQGLQFLIQYYNGEERAKGNILERFSAQQFPDLHSELNLSSLELGDSALYFCASSTRNKGSRGYTFGSGTRLTVV.

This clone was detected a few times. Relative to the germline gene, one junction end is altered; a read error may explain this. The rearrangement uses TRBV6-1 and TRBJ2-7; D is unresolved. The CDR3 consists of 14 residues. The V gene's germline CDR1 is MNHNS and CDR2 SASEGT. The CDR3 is CASREGGSLYEQYF. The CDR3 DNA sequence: TGTGCCAGCAGAGAAGGTGGATCCCTCTACGAGCAGTACTTC.

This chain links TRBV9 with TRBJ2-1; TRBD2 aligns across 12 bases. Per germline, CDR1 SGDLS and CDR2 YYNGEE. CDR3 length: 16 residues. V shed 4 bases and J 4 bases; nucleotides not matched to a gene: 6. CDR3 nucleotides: TGTGCCAGCAGCATGATAGGACTAGCGGGGTACAATGAGCAGTTCTTC. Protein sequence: CASSMIGLAGYNEQFF.